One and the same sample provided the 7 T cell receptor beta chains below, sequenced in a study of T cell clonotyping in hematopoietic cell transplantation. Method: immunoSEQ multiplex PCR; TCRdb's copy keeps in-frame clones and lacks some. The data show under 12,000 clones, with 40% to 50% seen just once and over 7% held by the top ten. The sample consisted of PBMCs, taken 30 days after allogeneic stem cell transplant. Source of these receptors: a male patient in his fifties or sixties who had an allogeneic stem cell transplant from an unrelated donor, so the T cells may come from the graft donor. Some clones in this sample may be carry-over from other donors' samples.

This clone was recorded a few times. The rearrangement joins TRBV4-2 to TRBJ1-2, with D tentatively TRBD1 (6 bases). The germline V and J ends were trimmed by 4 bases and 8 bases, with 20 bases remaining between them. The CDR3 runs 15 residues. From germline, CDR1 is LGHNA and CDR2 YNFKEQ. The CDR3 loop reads CASSPGRTGRYGYTF. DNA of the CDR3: TGTGCCAGCAGCCCGGGGCGTACAGGGAGGTACGGCTACACCTTC.

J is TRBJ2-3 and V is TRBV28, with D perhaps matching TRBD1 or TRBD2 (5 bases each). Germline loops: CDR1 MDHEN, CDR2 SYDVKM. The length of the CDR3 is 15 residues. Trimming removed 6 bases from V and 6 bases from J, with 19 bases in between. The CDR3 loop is CASSHRDGIGDTQYF. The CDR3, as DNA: TGTGCCAGCAGCCACCGGGACGGCATCGGGGATACGCAGTATTTT. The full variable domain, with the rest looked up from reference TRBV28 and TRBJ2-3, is DVKVTQSSRYLVKRTGEKVFLECVQDMDHENMFWYRQDPGLGLRLIYFSYDVKMKEKGDIPEGYSVSREKKERFSLILESASTNQTSMYLCASSHRDGIGDTQYFGPGTRLTVL.

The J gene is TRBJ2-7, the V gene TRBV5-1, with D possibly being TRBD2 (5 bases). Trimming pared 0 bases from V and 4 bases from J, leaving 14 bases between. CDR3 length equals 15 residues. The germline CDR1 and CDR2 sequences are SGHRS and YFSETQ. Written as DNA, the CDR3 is TGCGCCAGCAGCTTGGTTTTTAGCGAGCGGTACGAGCAGTACTTC. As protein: CASSLVFSERYEQYF.

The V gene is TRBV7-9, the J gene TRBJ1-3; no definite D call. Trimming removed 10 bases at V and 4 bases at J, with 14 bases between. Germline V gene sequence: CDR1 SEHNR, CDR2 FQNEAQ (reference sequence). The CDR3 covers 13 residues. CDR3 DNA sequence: TGTGCCATTCCCCGTTCTGAAGGAAACACCATATATTTT. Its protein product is CAIPRSEGNTIYF.

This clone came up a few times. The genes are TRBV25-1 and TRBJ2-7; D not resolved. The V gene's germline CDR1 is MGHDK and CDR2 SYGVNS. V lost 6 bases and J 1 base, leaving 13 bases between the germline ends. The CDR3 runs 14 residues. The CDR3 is CASSEALPSYEQYF. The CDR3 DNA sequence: TGTGCCAGCAGCGAAGCGCTTCCGTCCTACGAGCAGTACTTC.

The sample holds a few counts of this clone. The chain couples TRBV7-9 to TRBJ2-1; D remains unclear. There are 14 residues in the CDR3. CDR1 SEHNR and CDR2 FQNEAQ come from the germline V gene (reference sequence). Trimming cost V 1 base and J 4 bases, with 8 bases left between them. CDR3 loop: CASSLEGKYNEQFF. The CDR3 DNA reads TGTGCCAGCAGCTTAGAGGGCAAATACAATGAGCAGTTCTTC.

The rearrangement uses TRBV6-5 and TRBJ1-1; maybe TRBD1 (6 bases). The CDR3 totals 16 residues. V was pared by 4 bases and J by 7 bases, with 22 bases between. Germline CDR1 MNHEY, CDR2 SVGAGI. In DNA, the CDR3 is TGTGCCAGCAGTTCCTCCGGCCGGGGGGCGCGAGTTGAAGCTTTCTTT. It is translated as CASSSSGRGARVEAFF.